The sequence of this TCR beta chain was determined in a study of T-cell memory formation after mild COVID-19. TCRdb used MiXCR to reprocess the 5' RACE reads, holding one entry per CDR3 protein. The table includes 500,000 to 600,000 distinct CDR3 sequences, approximately 19% detected once. Study results and limitations: Among CD4+ contracting clones, most were CM and EM, and CD8+ ones EMRA. The pre-infection memory compartment contained some responding clones, suggesting cross-reactive memory joined.

Note on this clonotype: The antigen remains undetermined.

Sequencing input: PBMCs or a T cell subset sorted from them (not recorded which). The sequence was obtained from an adult woman who had mild COVID-19 (a few samples of this study predate the infection). Cell type and time point are not known.

CDR3 sequence: CASSAEGEQFF. The CDR3, as DNA: TGCGCCAGCAGCGCCGAGGGGGAGCAGTTCTTC. The J gene is TRBJ2-1, the V gene TRBV4-1; D is perhaps TRBD1 or TRBD2 (5 bases each). This CDR3 is 11 amino acids long. The V end lost 5 bases, the J end lost 10 bases, and 9 bases lay between the germline ends. The germline V gene encodes CDR1 MGHRA and CDR2 YSYEKL.